The present entry profiles one TCR beta chain with its context. What it binds is unknown. The germline gives CDR1 SQVTM, CDR2 ANQGSEA. The CDR3 consists of 16 residues. This entry is derived from a study of CXCR3-negative and CXCR3-positive naive CD8 T cells. Regarding the study as a whole: Similar TRBV-TRBJ gene usage was seen in naive CXCR3-negative and CXCR3-positive cells, but not in memory cells. In cryopreserved cells, CXCR3 expression partially decreased, and fresh PBMCs were used in most assays. Researchers report that CXCR3-positive naive cells carry more hydrophobic TRB CDR3s than CXCR3-negative naive cells.

Preparation of TRB cDNA libraries relied on 5' RACE carrying UMI labels. TCRdb re-called the 5' RACE reads, yielding one record per CDR3 amino acid sequence without DNA. This table holds some 130,000 distinct CDR3 sequences. This sequence was found in a human donor in good health. Some clones in this sample may be carry-over from other donors' samples. Material for sequencing was naive CXCR3- CD8+ T cells from blood. As for subset: CD45RO-CCR7+CD27+CD95- naive CD8+ T cells lacking CXCR3 (TNR3-). The rearrangement uses TRBV29-1 and TRBJ2-4; no DNA is available, so the TRBD2 call from TCRdb remains unchecked. CDR3: CSVAGGASEAKNIQYF.